The rows below give T cell receptor beta chains drawn from one sample of a study of cytomegalovirus exposure and HLA in healthy donors. Assay: immunoSEQ multiplex PCR; the TCRdb copy retains only in-frame clones and omits some. The data show 300,000 or so clones, roughly 86% seen once. Sequenced: PBMCs. These receptors all come from a woman aged 40 to 49 in good health and CMV-seropositive. The CDR3 runs from the conserved cysteine through the conserved F or W. Not all rows give a size; the values are once, few, many and, for expanded clones, a class.

TRBV7-3,TRBJ2-7,NA,CASSLASGQYF
TRBV4-1,TRBJ1-2,NA,CASSLGTGNAYGYTF
TRBV2,TRBJ2-1,NA,CASSGDRVEQFF
TRBV6-4,TRBJ2-3,NA,CASSDSYLAADTQYF
TRBV11-2,TRBJ1-2,NA,CASSITTGPPYGYTF
TRBV2,TRBJ1-2,NA,CASSRDTANYGYTF
TRBV21-1,TRBJ2-3,once,CASSGRDLADTDTQYF
TRBV27,TRBJ1-4,NA,CASSSQGAGNEKLFF
TRBV5-1,TRBJ2-3,NA,CASSSGLKSSTDTQYF
TRBV11-3,TRBJ2-7,few,CASSPLGGKYEQYF
TRBV30,TRBJ2-5,NA,CAWSANIAGFSKETQYF
TRBV7-2,TRBJ2-6,NA,CASSLEGLTPGANVLTF
TRBV5-6,TRBJ2-3,NA,CASSLSILAGKGTDTQYF
TRBV7-3,TRBJ2-2,NA,CASSLGRLANTGELFF
TRBV27,TRBJ2-7,NA,CASSLTAGSTYEQYF